This TCR beta chain appears in the sequencing data of a study of OX40 agonist ivuxolimab in advanced cancers. As for the study in general: Two cutaneous melanoma patients and one hepatocellular carcinoma patient, three in all, had partial responses.

Produced via immunoSEQ multiplex PCR; TCRdb's table is partial and in-frame only. The table has 70,000 to 95,000 clones, roughly four fifths seen once; the top ten hold approximately 7%. Remarks on this clone: The target antigen is unknown.

Germline values: CDR1 LNHDA, CDR2 SQIVND (reference sequence). V dropped 4 bases and J dropped 2 bases, with 15 bases sitting between them. The CDR3 length is 15 residues. Study observations and caveats: Among expanded peripheral T cells, antigen specificity went undetermined.

The sequencing here drew on CD4+ or CD8+ T cells sorted from blood, taken in a trial of the OX40 agonist ivuxolimab. The chain couples TRBV19 to TRBJ2-7; TRBD2 is a possible D gene (7 bases). This TCR came from an adult with an advanced solid tumor such as melanoma, head and neck, liver or kidney cancer. The CDR3 is CASSTGGRAAYEQYF. The CDR3 region has the DNA TGTGCCAGTAGTACCGGGGGGCGGGCGGCCTACGAGCAGTACTTC.